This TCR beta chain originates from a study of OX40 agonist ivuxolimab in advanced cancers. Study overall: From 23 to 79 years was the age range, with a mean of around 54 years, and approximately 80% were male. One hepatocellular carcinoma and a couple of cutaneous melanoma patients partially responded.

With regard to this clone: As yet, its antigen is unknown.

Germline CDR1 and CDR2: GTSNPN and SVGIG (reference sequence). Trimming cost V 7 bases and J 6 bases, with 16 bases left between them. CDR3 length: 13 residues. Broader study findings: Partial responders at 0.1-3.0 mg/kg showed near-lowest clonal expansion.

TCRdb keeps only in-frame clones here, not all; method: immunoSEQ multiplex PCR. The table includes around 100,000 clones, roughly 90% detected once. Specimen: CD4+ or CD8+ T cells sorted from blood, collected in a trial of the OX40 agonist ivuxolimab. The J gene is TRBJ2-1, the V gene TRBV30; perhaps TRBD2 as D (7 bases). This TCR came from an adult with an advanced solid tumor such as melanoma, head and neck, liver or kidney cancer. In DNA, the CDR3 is TGTGCCTTGGGGGAGGGGGAAGTCAATGAGCAGTTCTTC. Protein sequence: CALGEGEVNEQFF.